One sample yielded the 9 T cell receptor beta chains listed below, sequenced in a study of cytomegalovirus exposure and HLA in healthy donors. PCR primers comprised 60 Vbeta and 13 Jbeta primers. The method was immunoSEQ multiplex PCR; TCRdb's version includes in-frame clones alone and lacks a portion of them. Of 150,000 to 200,000 clones listed, around 83% were seen once; the top ten hold over 4%. The sequenced sample consisted of PBMCs. The receptors derive from a middle-aged man in good health and CMV-seropositive.

This chain links TRBV5-6 with TRBJ1-2; D possibly corresponds to TRBD1 (5 bases). V lost 6 bases to trimming and J lost 5 bases, with 14 bases between them. Looked up from germline, CDR1 is SGHDT and CDR2 is YYEEEE. The CDR3 covers 13 residues. CDR3 DNA: TGTGCCAGCACCAGGACAACGGATTATGGCTACACCTTC. As protein: CASTRTTDYGYTF.

This clone has more than one count but fewer than ten. This chain connects TRBV10-3 to TRBJ1-6; D might be TRBD1 (6 bases). Germline CDR1 ENHRY, CDR2 SYGVKD. This CDR3 has 14 residues. The V and J ends lost 6 bases and 9 bases respectively, with 15 bases between them. This CDR3 reads CAISQGQPSSPLHF. CDR3 nucleotide sequence: TGTGCCATCAGCCAAGGACAGCCCAGTTCACCCCTCCACTTT.

This chain connects TRBV27 to TRBJ2-1, with TRBD2 matching over 11 bases. Germline V gene lookup returns CDR1 MNHEY and CDR2 SMNVEV (reference sequence). V trimming: 0 bases; J trimming: 0 bases; junction bases outside the gene matches: 16. The CDR3 is 22 residues long. This CDR3 reads CASSLSSRQQQTSGSSYNEQFF. As DNA, the CDR3 is TGTGCCAGCAGTTTATCGTCCCGGCAACAGCAAACTAGCGGGAGCTCCTACAATGAGCAGTTCTTC.

The chain joins TRBV6-5 to TRBJ1-6, with TRBD1 matching 7 bases. The CDR3 spans 14 residues. Germline CDR1 is MNHEY and CDR2 is SVGAGI. Trimming cost V 6 bases and J 7 bases; bases outside gene matches: 6. DNA of the CDR3: TGTGCCAGCAGCTGGGGACAGCTAAATTCACCCCTCCACTTT. Translation: CASSWGQLNSPLHF.

The V call is TRBV7-9, the J call TRBJ2-1; perhaps TRBD1 as D (6 bases). The CDR3 is 12 residues long. Germline V CDR1 and CDR2: SEHNR, FQNEAQ (reference sequence). V was shortened by 6 bases and J by 8 bases, with 11 bases between the two germline ends. Written as DNA, the CDR3 is TGTGCCAGCAGACCGGACAGCTATGAGCAGTTCTTC. It codes for CASRPDSYEQFF.

V is TRBV18 and J is TRBJ1-5; tentative D call: TRBD1 (5 bases). This CDR3 has 16 amino acids. Germline-derived CDR1 and CDR2 are KGHSH and LQKENI. V shed 6 bases and J shed 2 bases, with 17 bases lying between them. Written as DNA, the CDR3 is TGTGCCAGCTCGCCAGCTGGGGGAGGAGGCAATCAGCCCCAGCATTTT. Translating gives CASSPAGGGGNQPQHF.

The chain has TRBV9 and TRBJ1-4, with 7 bases fitting TRBD1. Trimming cost V 0 bases and J 6 bases; bases outside gene matches: 2. Germline V gene sequence: CDR1 SGDLS, CDR2 YYNGEE. The length of the CDR3 is 14 residues. As DNA, the CDR3 is TGTGCCAGCAGCGTAGACCAGGGGGATGAAAAACTGTTTTTT. Amino acid sequence: CASSVDQGDEKLFF.

As regards this clone: Other DNA sequences within the sample encode an identical CDR3. The genes are TRBV6-5 and TRBJ2-1, with 10 bases that match TRBD1. CDR3 length: 15 residues. Germline lookup yields CDR1 MNHEY and CDR2 SVGAGI. V shed 3 bases, J shed 6 bases, and the junction held 5 bases outside the gene matches. CDR3 DNA sequence: TGTGCCAGCAGTTATCGGGACAGGGGAATCAATGAGCAGTTCTTC. Translating gives CASSYRDRGINEQFF.

The chain is built from TRBV7-2 and TRBJ1-5; 9 bases map to TRBD1. This CDR3 region has 15 residues. Per the germline V gene, CDR1 is SGHTA and CDR2 is FQGNSA. V lost 4 bases to trimming and J lost 5 bases; unmatched junction nucleotides: 6. The CDR3 reads CASSSRDRGDQPQHF. The CDR3 DNA follows: TGTGCCAGCAGCTCACGAGACAGGGGGGATCAGCCCCAGCATTTT.